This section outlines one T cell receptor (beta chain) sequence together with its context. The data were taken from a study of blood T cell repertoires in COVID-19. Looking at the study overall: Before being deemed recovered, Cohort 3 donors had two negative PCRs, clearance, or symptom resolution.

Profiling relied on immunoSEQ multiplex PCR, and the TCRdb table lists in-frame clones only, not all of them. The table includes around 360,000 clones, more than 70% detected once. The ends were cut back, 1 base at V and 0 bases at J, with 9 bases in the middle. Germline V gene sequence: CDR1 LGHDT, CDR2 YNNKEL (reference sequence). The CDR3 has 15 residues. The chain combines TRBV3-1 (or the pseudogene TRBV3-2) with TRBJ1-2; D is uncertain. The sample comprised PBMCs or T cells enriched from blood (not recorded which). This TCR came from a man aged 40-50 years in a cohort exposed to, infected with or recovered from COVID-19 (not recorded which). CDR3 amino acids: CASSQVAGANYGYTF. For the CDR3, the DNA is TGTGCCAGCAGCCAAGTAGCCGGGGCTAACTATGGCTACACCTTC.